Listed below are T cell receptor beta chains from one sample, sequenced in a study of Ad26.COV2.S vaccination and SARS-CoV-2 variants. TCRdb's copy holds only in-frame clones and misses some; the assay was immunoSEQ multiplex PCR. In the table there are around 400,000 clones, 80% to 90% of which are singletons. This specimen was peripheral blood, taken in a trial of Ad26.COV2.S vaccine versus placebo. These receptors originate from a person between 18 and 60 years old who received the Ad26.COV2.S COVID-19 vaccine or a placebo. Both conserved end residues are part of each CDR3. Each record gives: D gene, clone size, J gene, V gene, CDR3 DNA, CDR3 protein. A D gene is named only where the DNA matches it firmly. Clone sizes are given selectively: once, few, many, or a class where the clone is expanded.

D gene: -; clone size: -; J gene: TRBJ1-2; V gene: TRBV7-9; CDR3 DNA: TGTGCCAGCAGCTTATGGAAGGAGAGGATTGGCTACACCTTC; CDR3 protein: CASSLWKERIGYTF
D gene: -; clone size: -; J gene: TRBJ1-5; V gene: TRBV5-5; CDR3 DNA: TGTGCCAGCAGCTTGGACAGGCGCAATCAGCCCCAGCATTTT; CDR3 protein: CASSLDRRNQPQHF
D gene: TRBD1; clone size: once; J gene: TRBJ2-1; V gene: TRBV4-3; CDR3 DNA: TGCGCCAGCAGCCCCGGACAGGGGCACAATGAGCAGTTCTTC; CDR3 protein: CASSPGQGHNEQFF
D gene: TRBD1; clone size: -; J gene: TRBJ2-5; V gene: TRBV5-1; CDR3 DNA: TGCGCCAGCAGCTTGGGGGACAGGGGTGAGACCCAGTACTTC; CDR3 protein: CASSLGDRGETQYF
D gene: TRBD1; clone size: -; J gene: TRBJ1-6; V gene: TRBV5-4; CDR3 DNA: TGTGCCAGCAGCCTTGGACAGGCGAGCTCCTATAATTCACCCCTCCACTTT; CDR3 protein: CASSLGQASSYNSPLHF
D gene: -; clone size: -; J gene: TRBJ2-7; V gene: TRBV21-1; CDR3 DNA: TGTGCCAGCAGCAAAGGGAGACTAGCTAGGGACGAGCAGTACTTC; CDR3 protein: CASSKGRLARDEQYF
D gene: -; clone size: -; J gene: TRBJ1-1; V gene: TRBV5-4; CDR3 DNA: TGTGCCAGCAGCTTTACCGGGACCGCCGGTGAAGCTTTCTTT; CDR3 protein: CASSFTGTAGEAFF
D gene: TRBD1; clone size: -; J gene: TRBJ1-2; V gene: TRBV7-9; CDR3 DNA: TGTGCCAGCAGCTTATTGGACAGGGACAACTATGGCTACACCTTC; CDR3 protein: CASSLLDRDNYGYTF
D gene: -; clone size: -; J gene: TRBJ1-5; V gene: TRBV6-1; CDR3 DNA: TGTGCCAGCAGTGAAAGGATACAGCCCCAGCATTTT; CDR3 protein: CASSERIQPQHF
D gene: TRBD2; clone size: -; J gene: TRBJ2-3; V gene: TRBV7-9; CDR3 DNA: TGTGCCAGCAGTCAAGGACTAGCGGCAGGCGATACGCAGTATTTT; CDR3 protein: CASSQGLAAGDTQYF
D gene: -; clone size: -; J gene: TRBJ2-7; V gene: TRBV27; CDR3 DNA: TGTGCCAGTGGATATAGGTCGGAGGGCCTCTACGAGCAGTACTTC; CDR3 protein: CASGYRSEGLYEQYF
D gene: -; clone size: -; J gene: TRBJ1-5; V gene: TRBV30; CDR3 DNA: TGTGCCTCCAAGGGACCCTTAGGATCGCCCCAGCATTTT; CDR3 protein: CASKGPLGSPQHF
D gene: -; clone size: -; J gene: TRBJ1-1; V gene: TRBV3-1/TRBV3-2; CDR3 DNA: TGTGCCAGCAGCCAAGATTCGCCGGGGCTGGGCACTGAAGCTTTCTTT; CDR3 protein: CASSQDSPGLGTEAFF
D gene: -; clone size: -; J gene: TRBJ2-3; V gene: TRBV11-3; CDR3 DNA: TGTGCCAGCAGCTTACTCCTGCTCAACACAGATACGCAGTATTTT; CDR3 protein: CASSLLLLNTDTQYF
D gene: TRBD1; clone size: -; J gene: TRBJ1-5; V gene: TRBV4-2; CDR3 DNA: TGTGCCAGCAGCCCAGCAAGTTACCCGGGACAGAGCAATCAGCCCCAGCATTTT; CDR3 protein: CASSPASYPGQSNQPQHF
D gene: TRBD2; clone size: once; J gene: TRBJ2-2; V gene: TRBV27; CDR3 DNA: TGTGCCAGCAGTTTACCAGGGATAAGGGGAGGGAGTGCCGGGGAGCTGTTTTTT; CDR3 protein: CASSLPGIRGGSAGELFF
D gene: -; clone size: -; J gene: TRBJ2-3; V gene: TRBV25-1; CDR3 DNA: TGTGCCAGCTGCAGGGGTACAGATACGCAGTATTTT; CDR3 protein: CASCRGTDTQYF
D gene: TRBD2; clone size: few; J gene: TRBJ2-1; V gene: TRBV7-3; CDR3 DNA: TGTGCCAGCAGCTTGCTAGCGGGAGGTAATGAGCAGTTCTTC; CDR3 protein: CASSLLAGGNEQFF
D gene: -; clone size: -; J gene: TRBJ1-3; V gene: TRBV10-3; CDR3 DNA: TGTGCCATCAGTGAGGGTAGGTCGTTCGGGATTGACACCATATATTTT; CDR3 protein: CAISEGRSFGIDTIYF
D gene: -; clone size: -; J gene: TRBJ2-1; V gene: TRBV19; CDR3 DNA: TGTGCCAGTAGTATGACGGGACCCTCAGGTCAGTTCTTC; CDR3 protein: CASSMTGPSGQFF
D gene: -; clone size: -; J gene: TRBJ1-2; V gene: TRBV9; CDR3 DNA: TGTGCCAGCAGCGTAGACTCAAACTATGGCTACACCTTC; CDR3 protein: CASSVDSNYGYTF
D gene: TRBD2; clone size: -; J gene: TRBJ2-1; V gene: TRBV9; CDR3 DNA: TGTGCCAGCAGCGCCAGACTAGCGGGGGGATACAATGAGCAGTTCTTC; CDR3 protein: CASSARLAGGYNEQFF
D gene: TRBD1; clone size: -; J gene: TRBJ1-4; V gene: TRBV28; CDR3 DNA: TGTGCCAGCAGCTCGAGGACAGGGGGAGAAGGTGAAAAACTGTTTTTT; CDR3 protein: CASSSRTGGEGEKLFF
D gene: -; clone size: -; J gene: TRBJ2-3; V gene: TRBV15; CDR3 DNA: TGTGCCACCAGCAGAGATCCCTCCGGGACAGATACGCAGTATTTT; CDR3 protein: CATSRDPSGTDTQYF
D gene: TRBD1; clone size: -; J gene: TRBJ1-2; V gene: TRBV18; CDR3 DNA: TGTGCCAGCTCACCCCGCAGGGGGGGAGGCTACACCTTC; CDR3 protein: CASSPRRGGGYTF
D gene: -; clone size: once; J gene: TRBJ2-1; V gene: TRBV6-5; CDR3 DNA: TGTGCCAGCAAATCCTTAGCGGCCTCCTACAATGAGCAGTTCTTC; CDR3 protein: CASKSLAASYNEQFF
D gene: -; clone size: -; J gene: TRBJ1-6; V gene: TRBV4-1; CDR3 DNA: TGCGCCAGCAGCCAAGATCAGCGGGGGATCTATAATTCACCCCTCCACTTT; CDR3 protein: CASSQDQRGIYNSPLHF
D gene: -; clone size: -; J gene: TRBJ2-7; V gene: TRBV29-1; CDR3 DNA: TGCAGCGTTAGGAGGCAGGGCCCAGACTCCTACGAGCAGTACTTC; CDR3 protein: CSVRRQGPDSYEQYF
D gene: -; clone size: -; J gene: TRBJ1-2; V gene: TRBV11-2; CDR3 DNA: TGTGCCAGCAGCTTGGGGCCATATGGCTACACCTTC; CDR3 protein: CASSLGPYGYTF
D gene: -; clone size: -; J gene: TRBJ2-5; V gene: TRBV14; CDR3 DNA: TGTGCCAGCAGCCACTACCTCGGCCAAGAGACCCAGTACTTC; CDR3 protein: CASSHYLGQETQYF
D gene: TRBD1; clone size: -; J gene: TRBJ1-1; V gene: TRBV18; CDR3 DNA: TGTGCCAGCTCACCAACAGGGGGGATGAACACTGAAGCTTTCTTT; CDR3 protein: CASSPTGGMNTEAFF
D gene: -; clone size: -; J gene: TRBJ1-1; V gene: TRBV11-2; CDR3 DNA: TGTGCCAGCAGCTTTCTCAACACTGAAGCTTTCTTT; CDR3 protein: CASSFLNTEAFF
D gene: TRBD1; clone size: -; J gene: TRBJ2-3; V gene: TRBV18; CDR3 DNA: TGTGCCAGCTCACCATTCACAGGGGACACAGATACGCAGTATTTT; CDR3 protein: CASSPFTGDTDTQYF
D gene: -; clone size: -; J gene: TRBJ1-2; V gene: TRBV4-1; CDR3 DNA: TGCGCCAGCAGCGAAGGGTCGGGGGCCCGGGGCTACACCTTC; CDR3 protein: CASSEGSGARGYTF
D gene: -; clone size: -; J gene: TRBJ2-7; V gene: TRBV5-1; CDR3 DNA: TGCGCCAGCGGCCTTCAGAACTCCTACGAGCAGTACTTC; CDR3 protein: CASGLQNSYEQYF
D gene: -; clone size: -; J gene: TRBJ1-2; V gene: TRBV6-5; CDR3 DNA: TGTGCCAGCAGTTACGGCCCCTACTATGGCTACACCTTC; CDR3 protein: CASSYGPYYGYTF
D gene: TRBD2; clone size: -; J gene: TRBJ2-5; V gene: TRBV9; CDR3 DNA: TGTGCCAGCAGCCCCCTTAGCGGGAGGGGAGAGACCCAGTACTTC; CDR3 protein: CASSPLSGRGETQYF
D gene: -; clone size: once; J gene: TRBJ1-1; V gene: TRBV25-1; CDR3 DNA: TGTGCCAGCCTTCGTGGGTACGGTGAAGCTTTCTTT; CDR3 protein: CASLRGYGEAFF
D gene: TRBD1; clone size: -; J gene: TRBJ2-1; V gene: TRBV7-9; CDR3 DNA: TGTGCCAGCAACCCGGGACAGGGGGTCAATGAGCAGTTCTTC; CDR3 protein: CASNPGQGVNEQFF
D gene: -; clone size: -; J gene: TRBJ2-7; V gene: TRBV11-1; CDR3 DNA: TGTGCCAGCAGCTTTAAGGCGTGGACCCCGTACGAGCAGTACTTC; CDR3 protein: CASSFKAWTPYEQYF
D gene: TRBD2; clone size: -; J gene: TRBJ2-1; V gene: TRBV7-2; CDR3 DNA: TGTGCCAGCAGCTCTCTCGGACTAGCGGGACACAATGAGCAGTTCTTC; CDR3 protein: CASSSLGLAGHNEQFF
D gene: -; clone size: -; J gene: TRBJ1-6; V gene: TRBV7-9; CDR3 DNA: TGTGCCAGCAACGACATCTGGAGACCAAATTCACCCCTCCACTTT; CDR3 protein: CASNDIWRPNSPLHF
D gene: -; clone size: -; J gene: TRBJ1-1; V gene: TRBV7-2; CDR3 DNA: TGTGCCAGCAGCCAACGGGGGCGGGTGGCTTTCTTT; CDR3 protein: CASSQRGRVAFF
D gene: -; clone size: few; J gene: TRBJ1-1; V gene: TRBV12-3/TRBV12-4; CDR3 DNA: TGTGCCAGCAGCTTGAATCTCCTCACTGAAGCTTTCTTT; CDR3 protein: CASSLNLLTEAFF
D gene: TRBD2; clone size: -; J gene: TRBJ2-7; V gene: TRBV18; CDR3 DNA: TGTGCCAGCTCAGGAACTAGCGGGTTTCTCTCCTACGAGCAGTACTTC; CDR3 protein: CASSGTSGFLSYEQYF